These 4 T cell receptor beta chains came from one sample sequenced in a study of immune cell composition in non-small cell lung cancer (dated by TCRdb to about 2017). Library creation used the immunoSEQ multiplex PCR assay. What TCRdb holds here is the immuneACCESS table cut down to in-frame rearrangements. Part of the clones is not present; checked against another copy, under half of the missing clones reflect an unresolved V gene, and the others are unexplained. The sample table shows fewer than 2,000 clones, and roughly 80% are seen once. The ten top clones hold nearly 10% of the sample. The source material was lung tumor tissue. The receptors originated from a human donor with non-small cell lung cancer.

This CDR3 is CASTEGDSYNEQFF. The CDR3, as DNA: TGTGCCAGTACTGAGGGGGACTCCTACAATGAGCAGTTCTTC. The chain has TRBV27 and TRBJ2-1, with a possible D match to TRBD1 (6 bases). V lost 9 bases and J 0 bases, leaving 12 bases between the germline ends. The CDR3 totals 14 residues. The germline V gene has CDR1 MNHEY and CDR2 SMNVEV (reference sequence).

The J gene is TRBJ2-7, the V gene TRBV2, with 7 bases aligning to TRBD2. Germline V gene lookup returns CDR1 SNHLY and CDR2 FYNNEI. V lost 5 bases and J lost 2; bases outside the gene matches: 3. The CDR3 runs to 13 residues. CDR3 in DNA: TGTGCCAGCAGTCCTAGCGGCCCCTACGAGCAGTACTTC. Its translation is CASSPSGPYEQYF.

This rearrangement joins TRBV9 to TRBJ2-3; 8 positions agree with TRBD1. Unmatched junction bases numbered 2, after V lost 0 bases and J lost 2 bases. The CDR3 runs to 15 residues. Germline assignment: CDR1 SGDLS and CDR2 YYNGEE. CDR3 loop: CASSVAGGLTDTQYF. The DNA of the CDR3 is TGTGCCAGCAGCGTAGCAGGGGGCCTCACAGATACGCAGTATTTT.

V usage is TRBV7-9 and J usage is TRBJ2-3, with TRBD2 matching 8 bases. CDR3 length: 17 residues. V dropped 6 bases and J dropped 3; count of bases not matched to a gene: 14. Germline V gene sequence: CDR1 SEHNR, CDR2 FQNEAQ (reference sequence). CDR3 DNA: TGTGCCAGCAGTCAAGGGGGTGGAGCGGGAGTTACAGATACGCAGTATTTT. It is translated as CASSQGGGAGVTDTQYF.